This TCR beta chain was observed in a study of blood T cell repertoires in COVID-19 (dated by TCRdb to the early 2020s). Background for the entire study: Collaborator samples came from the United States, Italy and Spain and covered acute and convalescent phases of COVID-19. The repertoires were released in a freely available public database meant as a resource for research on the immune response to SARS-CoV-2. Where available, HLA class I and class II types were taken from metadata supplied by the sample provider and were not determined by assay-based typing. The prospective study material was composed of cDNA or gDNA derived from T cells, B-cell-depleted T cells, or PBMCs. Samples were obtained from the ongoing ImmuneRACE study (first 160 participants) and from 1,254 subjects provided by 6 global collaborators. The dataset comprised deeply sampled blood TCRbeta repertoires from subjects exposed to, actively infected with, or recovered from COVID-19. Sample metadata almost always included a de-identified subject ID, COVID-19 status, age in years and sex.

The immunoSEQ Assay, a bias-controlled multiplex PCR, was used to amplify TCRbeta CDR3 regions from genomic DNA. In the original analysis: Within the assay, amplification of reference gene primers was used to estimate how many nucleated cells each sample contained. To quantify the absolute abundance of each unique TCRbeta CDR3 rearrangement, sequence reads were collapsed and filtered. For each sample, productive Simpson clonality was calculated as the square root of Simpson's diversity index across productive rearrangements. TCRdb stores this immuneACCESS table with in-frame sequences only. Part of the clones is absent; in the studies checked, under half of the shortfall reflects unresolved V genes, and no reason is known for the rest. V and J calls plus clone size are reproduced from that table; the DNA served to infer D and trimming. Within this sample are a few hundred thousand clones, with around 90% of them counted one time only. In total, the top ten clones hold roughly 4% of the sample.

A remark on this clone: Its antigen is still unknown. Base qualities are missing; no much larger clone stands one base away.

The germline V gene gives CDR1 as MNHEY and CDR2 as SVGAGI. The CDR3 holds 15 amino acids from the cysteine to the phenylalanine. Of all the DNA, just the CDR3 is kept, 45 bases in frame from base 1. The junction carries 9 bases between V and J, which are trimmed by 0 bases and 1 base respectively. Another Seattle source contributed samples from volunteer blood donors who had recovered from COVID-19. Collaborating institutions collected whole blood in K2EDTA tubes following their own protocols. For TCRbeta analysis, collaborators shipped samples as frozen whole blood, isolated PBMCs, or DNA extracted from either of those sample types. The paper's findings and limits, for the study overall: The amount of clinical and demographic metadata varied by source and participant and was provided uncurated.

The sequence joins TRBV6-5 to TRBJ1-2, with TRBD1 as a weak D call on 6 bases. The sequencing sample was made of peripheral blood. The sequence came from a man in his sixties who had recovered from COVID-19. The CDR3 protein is CASSYSEQGNYGYTF. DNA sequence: TGTGCCAGCAGTTACTCGGAACAGGGTAACTATGGCTACACCTTC.